These 9 T cell receptor beta chains were sequenced from one sample in a study of early T cells in non-severe SARS-CoV-2 infection. MiXCR was run by TCRdb on the 5' RACE reads, yielding one entry per CDR3 protein. Of 100,000 or so distinct CDR3 sequences in the sample, roughly 17% were seen once. The specimen was whole blood, collected at baseline. The receptors here all came from an adult who was a healthcare worker with PCR-confirmed SARS-CoV-2 infection or an uninfected control (not recorded which).

The V call is TRBV7-8, the J call TRBJ2-7; perhaps TRBD1 as D (6 bases). The V gene's germline CDR1 is SGHVS and CDR2 FQNEAQ. The CDR3 loop spans 15 amino acids. V lost 4 bases and J 2 bases, leaving 15 bases between the germline ends. CDR3 amino acids: CASSSSRTVTYEQYF. DNA for the CDR3: TGTGCCAGCAGCTCATCCAGGACAGTCACCTACGAGCAGTACTTC.

The rearrangement links TRBV20-1 to TRBJ2-2, with D possibly TRBD1 on 5 matching bases. V lost 6 bases and J 6 bases, leaving 8 bases between the germline ends. The V gene's germline CDR1 is DFQATT and CDR2 SNEGSKA (reference sequence). The CDR3 runs to 11 residues. The CDR3 DNA reads TGCAGTGCACCCAGGGCCGGGGAGCTGTTTTTT. Translating it yields CSAPRAGELFF.

The chain has TRBV12-3 or TRBV12-4 and TRBJ2-7, with D tentatively TRBD2 (6 bases). The CDR3 runs 13 residues. Trimming took off 5 bases at V and 5 bases at J, with 13 bases between the two ends. The DNA for the CDR3 is TGTGCCAGCAGTAGAGCGGGTGGTCACGAGCAGTACTTC. It specifies CASSRAGGHEQYF.

There are a few counts of this clonotype. This sequence joins TRBV28 and TRBJ1-1, with a weak D call TRBD1 (6 bases). From germline, CDR1 is MDHEN and CDR2 SYDVKM. This CDR3 is built from 11 residues. The V gene lost 6 bases and the J gene lost 10 bases, with 12 bases spanning the gap. CDR3 sequence: CASRRRGAAFF. In nucleotides, the CDR3 is TGTGCCAGCAGGAGAAGGGGGGCAGCTTTCTTT.

At least ten counts were recorded for this clonotype. The CDR3 here is CSAIPGQGPSGANVLTF. CDR3 nucleotides: TGCAGTGCTATTCCGGGACAGGGTCCCTCTGGGGCCAACGTCCTGACTTTC. The chain couples TRBV20-1 to TRBJ2-6; 9 nucleotides match TRBD1. The germline V gene encodes CDR1 DFQATT and CDR2 SNEGSKA (reference sequence). This CDR3 spans 17 amino acids. J lost 0 bases, V lost 4 bases, and 7 bases had no gene match.

Worth noting for this clonotype: One junction end disagrees with the germline gene, perhaps due to a read error. The gene calls are TRBV6-5 and TRBJ1-1; TRBD1 aligns across 9 bases. CDR3 length equals 17 residues. Germline values: CDR1 MNHEY, CDR2 SVGAGI. CDR3: CASISGQGDRGKRAAFF. The CDR3 DNA is TGTGCGAGCATCTCGGGACAGGGCGATAGGGGCAAGAGGGCAGCTTTCTTT.

At least ten counts were recorded for this clonotype. V is TRBV7-2 and J is TRBJ2-1, with D perhaps matching TRBD2 (5 bases). V lost 4 bases, J lost 0 bases, and 10 bases lay in between. Germline CDR1 and CDR2: SGHTA and FQGNSA. The CDR3 sequence is 15 residues long. CDR3 in DNA: TGTGCCAGCAGCTGGGCGGGTTCCTCCTACAATGAGCAGTTCTTC. Translation gives CASSWAGSSYNEQFF.

This clonotype was detected only a few times. The chain couples TRBV2 to TRBJ2-1; 13 bases align to TRBD2. The CDR3 is made up of 15 amino acids. Trimming took 6 bases from V and 9 from J; bases not matched to a gene: 8. In germline, CDR1 is SNHLY, CDR2 FYNNEI. Written as DNA, the CDR3 is TGTGCCAGCAGAGAACTAGCGGGAGGGTATGGTGAGCAGTTCTTC. It yields the protein CASRELAGGYGEQFF.

This clonotype has just a few counts. The gene calls are TRBV4-1 and TRBJ2-3; D assignment may be TRBD1 or TRBD2 (5 bases each). Trimming took off 0 bases at V and 2 bases at J, with 12 bases between the two ends. CDR3 length: 16 residues. Germline loops: CDR1 MGHRA, CDR2 YSYEKL. This chain's CDR3 is CASSQDEGSYTDTQYF. As DNA, the CDR3 is TGCGCCAGCAGCCAAGATGAGGGGTCCTACACAGATACGCAGTATTTT.